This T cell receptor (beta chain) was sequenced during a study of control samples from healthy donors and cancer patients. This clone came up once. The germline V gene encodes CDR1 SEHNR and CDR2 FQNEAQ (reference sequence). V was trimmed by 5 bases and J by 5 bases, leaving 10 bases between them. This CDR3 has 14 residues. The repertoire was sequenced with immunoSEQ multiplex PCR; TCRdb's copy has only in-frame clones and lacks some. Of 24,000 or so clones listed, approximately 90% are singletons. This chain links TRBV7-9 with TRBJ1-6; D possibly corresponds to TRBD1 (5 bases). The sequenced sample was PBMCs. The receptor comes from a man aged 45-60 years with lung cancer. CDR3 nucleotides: TGTGCCAGCAGCCCGACAGCCAATAATTCACCCCTCCACTTT. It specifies CASSPTANNSPLHF. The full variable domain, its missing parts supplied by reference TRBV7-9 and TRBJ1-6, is DTGVSQNPRHKITKRGQNVTFRCDPISEHNRLYWYRQTLGQGPEFLTYFQNEAQLEKSRLLSDRFSAERPKGSFSTLEIQRTEQGDSAMYLCASSPTANNSPLHFGNGTRLTVT.